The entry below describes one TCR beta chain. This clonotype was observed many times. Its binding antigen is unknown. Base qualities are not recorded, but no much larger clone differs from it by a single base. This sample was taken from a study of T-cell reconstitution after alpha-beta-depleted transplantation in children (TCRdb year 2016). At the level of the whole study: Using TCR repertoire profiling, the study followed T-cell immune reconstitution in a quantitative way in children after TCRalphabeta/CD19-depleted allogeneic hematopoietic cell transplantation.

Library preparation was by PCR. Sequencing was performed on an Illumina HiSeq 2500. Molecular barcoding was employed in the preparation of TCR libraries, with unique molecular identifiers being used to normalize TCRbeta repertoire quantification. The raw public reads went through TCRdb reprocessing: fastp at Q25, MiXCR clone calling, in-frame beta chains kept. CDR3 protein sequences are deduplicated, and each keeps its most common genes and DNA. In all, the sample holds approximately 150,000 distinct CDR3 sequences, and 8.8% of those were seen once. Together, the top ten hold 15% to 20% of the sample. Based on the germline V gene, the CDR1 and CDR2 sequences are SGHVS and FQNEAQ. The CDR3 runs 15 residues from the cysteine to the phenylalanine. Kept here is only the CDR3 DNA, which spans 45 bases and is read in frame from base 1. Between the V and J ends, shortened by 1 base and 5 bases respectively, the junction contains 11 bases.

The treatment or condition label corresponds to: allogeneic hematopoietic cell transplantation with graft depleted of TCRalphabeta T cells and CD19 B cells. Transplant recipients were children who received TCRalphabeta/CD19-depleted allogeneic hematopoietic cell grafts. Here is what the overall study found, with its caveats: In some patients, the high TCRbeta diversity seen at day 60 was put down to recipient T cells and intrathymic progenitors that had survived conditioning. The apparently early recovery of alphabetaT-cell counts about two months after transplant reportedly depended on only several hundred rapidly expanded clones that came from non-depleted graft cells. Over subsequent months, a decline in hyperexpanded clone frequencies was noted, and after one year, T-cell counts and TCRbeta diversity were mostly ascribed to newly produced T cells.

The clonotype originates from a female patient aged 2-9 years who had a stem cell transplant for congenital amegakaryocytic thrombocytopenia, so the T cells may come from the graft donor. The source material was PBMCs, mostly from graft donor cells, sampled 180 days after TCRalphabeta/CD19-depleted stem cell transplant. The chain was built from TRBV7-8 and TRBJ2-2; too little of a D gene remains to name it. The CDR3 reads CASSLGGRSTGELFF. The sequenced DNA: TGTGCCAGCAGCTTAGGTGGGCGGAGTACCGGGGAGCTGTTTTTT. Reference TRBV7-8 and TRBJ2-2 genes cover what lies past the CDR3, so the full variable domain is GAGVSQSPRYKVAKRGQDVALRCDPISGHVSLFWYQQALGQGPEFLTYFQNEAQLDKSGLPSDRFFAERPEGSVSTLKIQRTQQEDSAVYLCASSLGGRSTGELFFGEGSRLTVL.